This T cell receptor beta chain was identified during a study of blood T cell repertoires in COVID-19. Assay used: immunoSEQ multiplex PCR; TCRdb lists only in-frame clones, some missing. The sample records tens of thousands of clones, under 90% being singletons. V lost 3 bases to trimming and J lost 3 bases; unmatched junction nucleotides: 8. Germline-derived CDR1 and CDR2 are SGHKS and YYEKEE (reference sequence). CDR3 size: 15 residues. Seattle researchers signed up patients amid active infection and tracked them longitudinally. The chain carries TRBV5-5 and TRBJ1-2; 7 bases map to TRBD1. The sequenced sample consisted of peripheral blood. The TCR sequence derives from a man in his forties or fifties with COVID-19, enrolled during active disease. The CDR3 DNA reads as TGTGCCAGCAGCTGGAGAGACAGGGTAGACTATGGCTACACCTTC. It codes for CASSWRDRVDYGYTF.